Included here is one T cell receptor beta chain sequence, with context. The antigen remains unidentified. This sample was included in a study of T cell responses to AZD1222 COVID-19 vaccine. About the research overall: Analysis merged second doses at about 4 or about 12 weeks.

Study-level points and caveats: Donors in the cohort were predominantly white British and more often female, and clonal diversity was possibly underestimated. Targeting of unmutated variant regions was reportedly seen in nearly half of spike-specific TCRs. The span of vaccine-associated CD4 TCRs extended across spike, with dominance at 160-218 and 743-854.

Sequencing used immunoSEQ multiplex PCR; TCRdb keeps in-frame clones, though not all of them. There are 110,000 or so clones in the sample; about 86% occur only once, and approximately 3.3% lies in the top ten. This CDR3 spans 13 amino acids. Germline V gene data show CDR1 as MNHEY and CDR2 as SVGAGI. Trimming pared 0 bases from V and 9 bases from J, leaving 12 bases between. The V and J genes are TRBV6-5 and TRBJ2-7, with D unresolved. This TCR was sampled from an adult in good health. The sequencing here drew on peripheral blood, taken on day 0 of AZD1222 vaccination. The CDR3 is CASSYSTDHGQYF. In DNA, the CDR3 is TGTGCCAGCAGTTACTCTACAGACCACGGGCAGTACTTC.